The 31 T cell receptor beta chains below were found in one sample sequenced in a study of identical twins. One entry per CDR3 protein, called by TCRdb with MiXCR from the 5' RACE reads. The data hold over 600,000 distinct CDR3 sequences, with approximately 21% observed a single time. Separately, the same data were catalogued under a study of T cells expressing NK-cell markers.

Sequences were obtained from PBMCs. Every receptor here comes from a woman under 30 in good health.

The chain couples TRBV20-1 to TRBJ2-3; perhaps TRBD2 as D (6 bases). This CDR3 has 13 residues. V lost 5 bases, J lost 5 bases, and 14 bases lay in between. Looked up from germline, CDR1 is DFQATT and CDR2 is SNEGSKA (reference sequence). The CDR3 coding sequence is TGCAGTGCTCCCTTGGAAGCGGGAGATACGCAGTATTTT. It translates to CSAPLEAGDTQYF.

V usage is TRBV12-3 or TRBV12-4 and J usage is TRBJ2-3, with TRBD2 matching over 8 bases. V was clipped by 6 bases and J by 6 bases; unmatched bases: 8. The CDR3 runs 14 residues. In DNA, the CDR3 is TGTGCCAGCAGGCCCACTAGCGGCAGGGATACGCAGTATTTT. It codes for CASRPTSGRDTQYF.

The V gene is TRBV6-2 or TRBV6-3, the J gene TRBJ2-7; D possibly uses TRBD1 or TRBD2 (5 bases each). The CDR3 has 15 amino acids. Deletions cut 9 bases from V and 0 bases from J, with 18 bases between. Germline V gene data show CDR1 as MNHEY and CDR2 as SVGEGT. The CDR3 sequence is CASERGRGFSYEQYF. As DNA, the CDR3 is TGTGCCAGTGAGAGAGGACGGGGCTTCTCCTACGAGCAGTACTTC.

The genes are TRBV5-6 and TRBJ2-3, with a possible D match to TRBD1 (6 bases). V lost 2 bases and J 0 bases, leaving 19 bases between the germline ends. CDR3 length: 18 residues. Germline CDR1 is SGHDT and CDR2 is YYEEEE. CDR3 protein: CASSFGRGMDPSTDTQYF. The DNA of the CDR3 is TGTGCCAGCAGCTTTGGCAGGGGTATGGATCCTAGCACAGATACGCAGTATTTT.

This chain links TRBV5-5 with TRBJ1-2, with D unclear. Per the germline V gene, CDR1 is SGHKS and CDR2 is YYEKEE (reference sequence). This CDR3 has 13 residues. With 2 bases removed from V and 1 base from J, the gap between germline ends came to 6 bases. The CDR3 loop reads CASSFELNYGYTF. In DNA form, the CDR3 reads TGTGCCAGCAGCTTTGAGCTTAACTATGGCTACACCTTC.

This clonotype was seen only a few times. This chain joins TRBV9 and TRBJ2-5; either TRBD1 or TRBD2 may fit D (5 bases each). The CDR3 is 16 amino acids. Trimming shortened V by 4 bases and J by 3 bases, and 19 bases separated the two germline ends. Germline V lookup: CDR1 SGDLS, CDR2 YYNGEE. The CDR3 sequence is CASSRDSGTIEETQYF. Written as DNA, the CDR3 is TGTGCCAGCAGCCGCGACAGCGGAACTATTGAAGAGACCCAGTACTTC.

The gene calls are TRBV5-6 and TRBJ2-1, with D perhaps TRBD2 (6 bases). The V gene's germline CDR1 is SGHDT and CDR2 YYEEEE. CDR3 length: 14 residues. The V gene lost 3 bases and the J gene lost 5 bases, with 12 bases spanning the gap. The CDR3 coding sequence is TGTGCCAGCAGCTGGGGTGCGGGGAACAATGAGCAGTTCTTC. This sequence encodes CASSWGAGNNEQFF.

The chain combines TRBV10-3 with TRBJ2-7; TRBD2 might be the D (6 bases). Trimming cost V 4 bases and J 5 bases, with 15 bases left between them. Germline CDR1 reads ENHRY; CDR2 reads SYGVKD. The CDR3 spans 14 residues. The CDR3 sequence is CAISAPGWEDEQYF. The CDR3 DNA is TGTGCCATCAGTGCCCCAGGGTGGGAGGACGAGCAGTACTTC.

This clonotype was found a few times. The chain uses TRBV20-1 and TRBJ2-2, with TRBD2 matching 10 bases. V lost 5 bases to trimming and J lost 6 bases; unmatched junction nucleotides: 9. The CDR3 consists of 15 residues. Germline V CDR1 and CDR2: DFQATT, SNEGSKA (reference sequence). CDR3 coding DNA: TGCAGTGCTCCGCAAGCGGGAGGGCCTTCCGGGGAGCTGTTTTTT. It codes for CSAPQAGGPSGELFF.

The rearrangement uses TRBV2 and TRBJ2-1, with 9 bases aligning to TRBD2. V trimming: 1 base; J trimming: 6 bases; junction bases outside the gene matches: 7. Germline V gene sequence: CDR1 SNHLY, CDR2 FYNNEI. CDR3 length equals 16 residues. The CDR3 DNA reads TGTGCCAGCAGTGAAGTGGTAGCGGGGGTGCTCAATGAGCAGTTCTTC. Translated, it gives CASSEVVAGVLNEQFF.

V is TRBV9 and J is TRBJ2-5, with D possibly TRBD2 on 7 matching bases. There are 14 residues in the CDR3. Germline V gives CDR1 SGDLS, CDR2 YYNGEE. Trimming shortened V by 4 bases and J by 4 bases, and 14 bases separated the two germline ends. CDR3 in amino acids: CASSPGDYRETQYF. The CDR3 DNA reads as TGTGCCAGCAGCCCAGGGGACTACCGAGAGACCCAGTACTTC.

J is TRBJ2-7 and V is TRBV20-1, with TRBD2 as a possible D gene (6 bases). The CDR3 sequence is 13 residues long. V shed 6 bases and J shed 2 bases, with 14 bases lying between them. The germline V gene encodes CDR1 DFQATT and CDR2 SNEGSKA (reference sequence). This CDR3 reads CSASTGSTYEQYF. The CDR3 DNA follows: TGCAGTGCCAGTACCGGGAGTACCTACGAGCAGTACTTC.

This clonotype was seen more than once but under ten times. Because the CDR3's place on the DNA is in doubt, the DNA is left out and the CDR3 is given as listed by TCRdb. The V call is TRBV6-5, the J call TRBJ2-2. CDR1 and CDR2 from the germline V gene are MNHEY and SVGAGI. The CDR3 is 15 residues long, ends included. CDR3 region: CASSSSGANTGELFF.

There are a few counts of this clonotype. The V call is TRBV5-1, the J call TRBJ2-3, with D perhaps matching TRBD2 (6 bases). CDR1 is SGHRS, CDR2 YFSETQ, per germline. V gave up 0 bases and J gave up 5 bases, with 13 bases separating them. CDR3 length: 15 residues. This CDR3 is CASSLAGSWGDTQYF. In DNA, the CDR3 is TGCGCCAGCAGCTTGGCCGGGAGTTGGGGAGATACGCAGTATTTT.

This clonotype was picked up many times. For the CDR3, the DNA is TGTGCCAGCAGTCTTCGGACAGGGGTGAACACTGAAGCTTTCTTT. Translated: CASSLRTGVNTEAFF. The chain carries TRBV27 and TRBJ1-1; 9 bases are a match to TRBD1. J lost 0 bases, V lost 5 bases, and 4 bases had no gene match. CDR3 size: 15 residues. Germline values: CDR1 MNHEY, CDR2 SMNVEV (reference sequence).

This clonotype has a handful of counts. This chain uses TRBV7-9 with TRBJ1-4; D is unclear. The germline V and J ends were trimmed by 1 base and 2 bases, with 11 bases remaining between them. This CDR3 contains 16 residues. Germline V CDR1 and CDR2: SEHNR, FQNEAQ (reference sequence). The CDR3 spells CASSLEAGFTNEKLFF. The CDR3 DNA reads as TGTGCCAGCAGCTTAGAAGCGGGGTTCACTAATGAAAAACTGTTTTTT.

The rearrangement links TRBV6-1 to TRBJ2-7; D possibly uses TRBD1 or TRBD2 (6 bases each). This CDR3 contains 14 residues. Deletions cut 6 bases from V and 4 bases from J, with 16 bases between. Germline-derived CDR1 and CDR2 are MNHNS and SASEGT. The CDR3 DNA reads TGTGCCAGCAGCCACGACAGGAGGGTTTACGAGCAGTACTTC. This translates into CASSHDRRVYEQYF.

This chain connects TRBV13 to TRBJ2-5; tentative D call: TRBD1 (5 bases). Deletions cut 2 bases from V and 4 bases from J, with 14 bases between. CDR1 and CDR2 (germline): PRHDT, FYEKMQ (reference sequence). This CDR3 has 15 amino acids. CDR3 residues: CASSLMGRDGETQYF. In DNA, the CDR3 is TGTGCCAGCAGCTTAATGGGCAGGGATGGAGAGACCCAGTACTTC.

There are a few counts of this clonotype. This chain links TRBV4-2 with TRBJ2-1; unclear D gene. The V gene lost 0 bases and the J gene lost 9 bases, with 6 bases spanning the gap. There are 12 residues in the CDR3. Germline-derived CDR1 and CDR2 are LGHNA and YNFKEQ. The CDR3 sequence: CASSQDSGEQFF. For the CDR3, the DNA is TGTGCCAGCAGCCAAGATAGTGGTGAGCAGTTCTTC.

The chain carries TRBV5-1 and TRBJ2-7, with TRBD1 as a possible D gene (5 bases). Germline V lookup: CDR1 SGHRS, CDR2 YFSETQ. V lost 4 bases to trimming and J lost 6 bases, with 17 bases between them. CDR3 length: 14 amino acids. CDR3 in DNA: TGCGCCAGCAGCCCGCTCCAGACAGTGGGCGAGCAGTACTTC. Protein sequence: CASSPLQTVGEQYF.

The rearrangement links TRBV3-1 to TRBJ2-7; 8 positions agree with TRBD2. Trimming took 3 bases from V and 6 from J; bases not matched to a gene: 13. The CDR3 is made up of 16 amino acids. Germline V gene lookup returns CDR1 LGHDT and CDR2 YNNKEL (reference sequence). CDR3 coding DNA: TGTGCCAGCAGCCACCTAGGTGCGGGAGGAGGTGGCGAGCAGTACTTC. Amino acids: CASSHLGAGGGGEQYF.

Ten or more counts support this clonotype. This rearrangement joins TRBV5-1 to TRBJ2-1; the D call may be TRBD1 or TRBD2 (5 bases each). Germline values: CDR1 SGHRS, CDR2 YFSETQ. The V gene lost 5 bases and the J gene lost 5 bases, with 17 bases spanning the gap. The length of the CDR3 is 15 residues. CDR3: CASRRGLTADNEQFF. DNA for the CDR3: TGCGCCAGCAGGAGGGGCCTAACGGCGGACAATGAGCAGTTCTTC.

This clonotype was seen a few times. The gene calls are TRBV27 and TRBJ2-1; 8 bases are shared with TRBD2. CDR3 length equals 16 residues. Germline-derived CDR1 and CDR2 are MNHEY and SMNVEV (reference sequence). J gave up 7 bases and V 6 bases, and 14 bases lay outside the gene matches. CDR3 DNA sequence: TGTGCCAGCAGCCCTCGGGTCGGGGGGGCCGGGAATGAGCAGTTCTTC. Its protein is CASSPRVGGAGNEQFF.

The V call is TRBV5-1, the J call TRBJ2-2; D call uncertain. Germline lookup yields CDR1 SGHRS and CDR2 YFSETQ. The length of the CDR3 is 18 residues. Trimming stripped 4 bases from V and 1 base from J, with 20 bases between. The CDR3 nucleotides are TGCGCCAGCAGCACCTTACCCTACCTGGCAGGGAACACCGGGGAGCTGTTTTTT. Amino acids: CASSTLPYLAGNTGELFF.

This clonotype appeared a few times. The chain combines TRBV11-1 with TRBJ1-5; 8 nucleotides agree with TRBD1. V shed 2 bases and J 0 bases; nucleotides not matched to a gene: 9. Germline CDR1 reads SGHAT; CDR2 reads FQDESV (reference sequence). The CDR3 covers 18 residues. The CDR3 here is CASSLSDRGHDSNQPQHF. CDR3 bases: TGTGCCAGCAGCTTATCTGACAGGGGCCACGATAGCAATCAGCCCCAGCATTTT.

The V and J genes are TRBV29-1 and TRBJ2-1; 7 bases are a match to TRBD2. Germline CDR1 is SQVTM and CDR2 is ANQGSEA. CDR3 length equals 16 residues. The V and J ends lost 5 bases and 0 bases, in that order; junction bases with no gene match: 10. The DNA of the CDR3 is TGCAGCGTTCCATGGACTAGGGACTTCTCCTACAATGAGCAGTTCTTC. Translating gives CSVPWTRDFSYNEQFF.

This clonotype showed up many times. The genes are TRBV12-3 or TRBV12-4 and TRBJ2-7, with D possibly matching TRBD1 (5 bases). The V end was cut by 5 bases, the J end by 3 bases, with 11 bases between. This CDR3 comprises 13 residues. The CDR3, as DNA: TGTGCCAGCAGTAATCTAGGGGACTACGAGCAGTACTTC. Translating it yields CASSNLGDYEQYF.

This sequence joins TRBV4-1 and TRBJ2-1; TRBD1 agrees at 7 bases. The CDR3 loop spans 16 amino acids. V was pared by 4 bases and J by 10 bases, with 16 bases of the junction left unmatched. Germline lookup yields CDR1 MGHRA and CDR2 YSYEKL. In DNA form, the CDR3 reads TGCGCCAGCAGCCCGGGACAGCCACAACAGGGCAGCGAGCAGTTCTTC. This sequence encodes CASSPGQPQQGSEQFF.

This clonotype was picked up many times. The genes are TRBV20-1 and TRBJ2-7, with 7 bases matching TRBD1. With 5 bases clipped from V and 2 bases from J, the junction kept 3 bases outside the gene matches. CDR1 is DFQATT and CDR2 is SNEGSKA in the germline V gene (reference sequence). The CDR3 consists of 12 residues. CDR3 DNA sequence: TGCAGTGCTCGACAGGGCCCCTACGAGCAGTACTTC. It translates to CSARQGPYEQYF.

The CDR3 DNA sequence: TGTGCCAGCAGTTTAAAAGGCCGGTGGGGGGATACGCAGTATTTT. Its protein product is CASSLKGRWGDTQYF. The chain uses TRBV27 and TRBJ2-3; D tentatively fits TRBD1 or TRBD2 (5 bases each). CDR1 is MNHEY, CDR2 SMNVEV, per germline (reference sequence). Trimming left V 2 bases short and J 6 bases short, with 15 bases between. The CDR3 extends over 15 amino acids.

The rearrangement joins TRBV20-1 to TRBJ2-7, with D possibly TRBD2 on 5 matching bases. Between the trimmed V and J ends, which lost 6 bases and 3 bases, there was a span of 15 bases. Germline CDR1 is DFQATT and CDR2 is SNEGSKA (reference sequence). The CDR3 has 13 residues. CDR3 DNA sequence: TGCAGTGCCCACCCCCTCGGGGACTACGAGCAGTACTTC. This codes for CSAHPLGDYEQYF.